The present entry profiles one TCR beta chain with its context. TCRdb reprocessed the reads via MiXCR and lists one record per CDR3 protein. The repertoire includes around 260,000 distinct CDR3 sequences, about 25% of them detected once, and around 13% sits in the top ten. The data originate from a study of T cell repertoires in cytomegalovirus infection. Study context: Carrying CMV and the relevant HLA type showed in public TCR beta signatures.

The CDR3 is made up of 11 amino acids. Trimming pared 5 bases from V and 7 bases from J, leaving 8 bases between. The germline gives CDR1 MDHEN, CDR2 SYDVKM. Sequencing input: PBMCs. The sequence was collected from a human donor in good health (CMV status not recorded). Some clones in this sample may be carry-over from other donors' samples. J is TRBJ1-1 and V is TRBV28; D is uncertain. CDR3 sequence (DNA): TGTGCCAGCAGTCCCTGTCGTGAAGCTTTCTTT. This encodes CASSPCREAFF.